This T cell receptor beta chain was profiled in a study of blood T cell repertoires in COVID-19. The overall study: Nucleic acid was either cDNA or gDNA, and it came from T cells, B-cell-depleted T cells, or PBMCs.

Only in-frame clones appear in the TCRdb table, and some are missing; sequencing was by immunoSEQ multiplex PCR. Counted here are roughly 240,000 clones, about 87% occurring once; the ten biggest clones make up less than 0.9%. Cohorts were assigned according to the clinical history that participants reported. During the 2 weeks before they entered the study, exposed participants had met someone with a PCR-confirmed or clinician-diagnosed COVID-19 case. The sample was PBMCs or T cells enriched from blood (not recorded which). The source of this sequence is a man aged 45-65 years who had been exposed to COVID-19.

The CDR3 protein is CASSRRTGYYNEQFF. CDR3 sequence (DNA): TGTGCCAGCAGCCGCCGGACAGGGTACTACAATGAGCAGTTCTTC. The chain is built from TRBV21-1 and TRBJ2-1; the table's D call TRBD1 went unverified against the DNA. TRBV21-1 is a listed pseudogene. CDR3 size: 15 residues.